The rows below give T cell receptor beta chains drawn from one sample of a study of Ad26.COV2.S vaccination and SARS-CoV-2 variants. The table came from immunoSEQ multiplex PCR; TCRdb's copy has only in-frame clones and leaves some out. The sample contains 380,000 or so clones, roughly 80% of which appear only once. This specimen was peripheral blood, taken in a trial of Ad26.COV2.S vaccine versus placebo. The receptors stem from a person aged 18 to 65 who received the Ad26.COV2.S COVID-19 vaccine or a placebo. Both conserved end residues are part of each CDR3. A D gene is named only where the DNA matches it firmly. A clone size is listed for some rows: how often the clone was seen (once, few, many), or a class if it is expanded.

V gene	clone size	J gene	D gene	CDR3 DNA	CDR3 protein
TRBV5-1	-	TRBJ2-4	-	TGCGCCAGCAGCTTGCGGGCAGGGGCTGACAAAAACATTCAGTACTTC	CASSLRAGADKNIQYF
TRBV7-3	-	TRBJ2-1	-	TGTGCCAGCAGTCCCCCCGGCGGGCCCTACAATGAGCAGTTCTTC	CASSPPGGPYNEQFF
TRBV6-6	-	TRBJ2-3	TRBD1	TGTGCCAGCAGCCATACCGGGACAGGGGGCACAGATACGCAGTATTTT	CASSHTGTGGTDTQYF
TRBV5-1	-	TRBJ2-2	-	TGCGCCAGCAGCGGCATACTAGGTTCCGGGGAGCTGTTTTTT	CASSGILGSGELFF
TRBV5-1	-	TRBJ2-5	TRBD2	TGCGCCAGCAGCTCGGGCGGCAGCGGGAGTATAGAGACCCAGTACTTC	CASSSGGSGSIETQYF
TRBV6-2/TRBV6-3	-	TRBJ1-1	TRBD1	TGTGCCAGCAGTATCACAGGGGGCCAGACTGAAGCTTTCTTT	CASSITGGQTEAFF
TRBV4-1	-	TRBJ2-7	-	TGCGCCAGCAGCGCGGGTAGGGTAGGCTCCTACGAGCAGTACTTC	CASSAGRVGSYEQYF
TRBV7-3	-	TRBJ1-1	TRBD1	TGTGCCAGCAGCAGACAGGGTTTCACTGAAGCTTTCTTT	CASSRQGFTEAFF
TRBV5-6	-	TRBJ1-1	-	TGTGCCAGCAACCCGAGACTCGGCTTGAACACTGAAGCTTTCTTT	CASNPRLGLNTEAFF
TRBV18	once	TRBJ2-1	-	TGTGCCAGCTCACCACCAAGTACGGATTACAATGAGCAGTTCTTC	CASSPPSTDYNEQFF
TRBV13	-	TRBJ2-7	TRBD1	TGTGCCAGCAGCTTCACAGGGGGCTCCTACGAGCAGTACTTC	CASSFTGGSYEQYF
TRBV11-3	-	TRBJ1-1	-	TGTGCCAGCAGCGCGCAGAGACCTGAAGCTTTCTTT	CASSAQRPEAFF
TRBV5-1	-	TRBJ1-1	-	TGCGCCAGCAGCCCACAGGGAATGAGCTTGAACACTGAAGCTTTCTTT	CASSPQGMSLNTEAFF
TRBV9	few	TRBJ1-3	-	TGTGCCAGCAGCGTAGACCTGGGAACCGGAAACACCATATATTTT	CASSVDLGTGNTIYF
TRBV19	-	TRBJ2-2	-	TGTGCCAGTAGTCCCCGGCGTAGGGGCCTTTTGGGGGGCACCGGGGAGCTGTTTTTT	CASSPRRRGLLGGTGELFF
TRBV19	-	TRBJ2-1	-	TGTGCCAGTAGTCCAGGGGGGATCAATGAGCAGTTCTTC	CASSPGGINEQFF
TRBV5-1	-	TRBJ1-1	-	TGCGCCAGCAGCCGAGGGGTAAACACTGAAGCTTTCTTT	CASSRGVNTEAFF